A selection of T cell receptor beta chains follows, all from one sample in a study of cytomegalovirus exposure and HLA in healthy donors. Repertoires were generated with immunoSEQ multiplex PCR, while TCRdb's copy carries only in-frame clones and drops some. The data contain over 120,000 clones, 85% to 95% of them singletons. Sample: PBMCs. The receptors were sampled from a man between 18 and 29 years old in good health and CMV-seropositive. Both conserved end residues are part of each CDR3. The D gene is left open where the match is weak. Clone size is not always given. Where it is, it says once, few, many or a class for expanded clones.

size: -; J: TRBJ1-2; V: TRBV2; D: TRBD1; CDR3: CASSADRDYGYTF; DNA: TGTGCCAGCAGCGCTGACAGGGACTATGGCTACACCTTC
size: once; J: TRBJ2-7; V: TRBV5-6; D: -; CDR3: CASSGTSYEQYF; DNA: TGTGCCAGCAGCGGTACGAGTTACGAGCAGTACTTC
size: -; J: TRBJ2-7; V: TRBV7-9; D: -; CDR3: CASSFSSYEQYF; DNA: TGTGCCAGCAGCTTTAGCTCCTACGAGCAGTACTTC
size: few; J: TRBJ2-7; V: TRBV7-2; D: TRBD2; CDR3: CASSIPGLAGGAIEQYF; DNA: TGTGCCAGCAGCATACCGGGACTAGCGGGAGGAGCGATCGAGCAGTACTTC
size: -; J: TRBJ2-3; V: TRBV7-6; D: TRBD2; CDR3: CASSSLAGALWGTQYF; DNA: TGTGCCAGCAGCTCTTTAGCGGGAGCCCTCTGGGGTACGCAGTATTTT
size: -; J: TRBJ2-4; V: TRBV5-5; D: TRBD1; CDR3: CASSLKTGAKNIQYF; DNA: TGTGCCAGCAGCTTGAAGACAGGGGCCAAAAACATTCAGTACTTC
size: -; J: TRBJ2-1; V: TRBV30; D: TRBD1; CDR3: CAWSLTGSSYNEQFF; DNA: TGTGCCTGGAGCTTGACAGGGAGCTCCTACAATGAGCAGTTCTTC
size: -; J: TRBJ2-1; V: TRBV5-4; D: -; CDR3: CASSWGSSGYNEQFF; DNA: TGTGCCAGCAGCTGGGGGAGTAGCGGTTACAATGAGCAGTTCTTC
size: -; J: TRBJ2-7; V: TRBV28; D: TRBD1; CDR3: CASLDRGRYEQYF; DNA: TGTGCCAGCCTTGACAGGGGTCGGTACGAGCAGTACTTC
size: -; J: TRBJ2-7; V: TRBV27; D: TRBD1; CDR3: CASRPGTGGHEQYF; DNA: TGTGCCAGCAGACCCGGGACAGGGGGCCACGAGCAGTACTTC
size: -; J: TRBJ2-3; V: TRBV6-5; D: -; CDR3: CASRGPVADTQYF; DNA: TGTGCCAGCAGGGGCCCGGTTGCAGATACGCAGTATTTT
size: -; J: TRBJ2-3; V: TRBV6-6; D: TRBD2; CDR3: CASRGTRVGDTQYF; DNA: TGTGCCAGCAGGGGGACTAGGGTTGGGGATACGCAGTATTTT
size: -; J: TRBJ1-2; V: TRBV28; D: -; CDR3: CASSFRGFYGYTF; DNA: TGTGCCAGCAGTTTTAGGGGCTTCTATGGCTACACCTTC
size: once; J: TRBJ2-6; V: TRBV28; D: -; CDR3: CAIGAGANVLTF; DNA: TGTGCCATAGGGGCTGGGGCCAACGTCCTGACTTTC
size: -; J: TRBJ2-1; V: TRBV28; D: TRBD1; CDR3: CASSPTGTGLTNEQFF; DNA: TGTGCCAGCAGCCCTACCGGGACAGGGTTAACTAATGAGCAGTTCTTC
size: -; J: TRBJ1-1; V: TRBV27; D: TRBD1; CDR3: CASRDRVNTEAFF; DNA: TGTGCCAGCAGAGACAGGGTGAACACTGAAGCTTTCTTT
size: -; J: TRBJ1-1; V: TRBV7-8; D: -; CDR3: CASSRGGTEAFF; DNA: TGTGCCAGCAGTAGGGGGGGGACTGAAGCTTTCTTT
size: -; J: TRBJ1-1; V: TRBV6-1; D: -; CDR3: CASSEVGDDLFF; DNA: TGTGCCAGCAGTGAAGTGGGAGATGATTTGTTTTTT
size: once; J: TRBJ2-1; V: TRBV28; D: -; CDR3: CASSFLGIEQFF; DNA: TGTGCCAGCAGTTTCCTAGGCATCGAGCAGTTCTTC
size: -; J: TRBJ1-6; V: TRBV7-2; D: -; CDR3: CASSSQSYSYNSPLHF; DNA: TGTGCCAGCAGTTCCCAGTCTTACTCCTATAATTCACCCCTCCACTTT
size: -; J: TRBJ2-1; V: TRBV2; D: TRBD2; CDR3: CASARSGAGYNEQFF; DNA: TGTGCCAGCGCACGTAGCGGGGCTGGTTACAATGAGCAGTTCTTC
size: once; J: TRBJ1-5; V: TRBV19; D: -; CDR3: CASSLATGVSNQPQHF; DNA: TGTGCCAGTAGTCTTGCGACGGGGGTTAGCAATCAGCCCCAGCATTTT
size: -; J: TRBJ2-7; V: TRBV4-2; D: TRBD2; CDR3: CASNLERGSGTSHYEQYF; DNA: TGTGCCAGCAACCTTGAACGCGGGTCCGGGACTAGTCACTACGAGCAGTACTTC